Presented here are 27 T cell receptor beta chains from one specimen sequenced in a study of T cells after yellow fever vaccination. TCRdb passed the 5' RACE reads through MiXCR, listing each CDR3 protein once. This table has 450,000 to 550,000 distinct CDR3 sequences, roughly a fifth appearing once. The specimen comprised PBMCs, sampled roughly 20 days after the first yellow fever vaccination. These receptors all stem from a man in his late teens or twenties who received the YFV17D yellow fever vaccine.

The rearrangement joins TRBV3-1 to TRBJ1-1; 7 bases agree with TRBD1. The CDR3 sequence is 15 residues long. The V and J ends lost 5 bases and 4 bases, in that order; junction bases with no gene match: 10. The V gene's germline CDR1 is LGHDT and CDR2 YNNKEL (reference sequence). The CDR3 region is CASSSPGQAVTEAFF. For the CDR3, the DNA is TGTGCCAGCAGCTCCCCCGGACAGGCGGTCACTGAAGCTTTCTTT.

This clonotype was seen a few times. This sequence joins TRBV7-2 and TRBJ2-2, with TRBD1 matching over 8 bases. Losses at the gene ends were 5 bases for V and 7 bases for J; bases not matched to a gene: 9. The CDR3 is made up of 15 amino acids. Germline V CDR1 and CDR2: SGHTA, FQGNSA. The CDR3 sequence: CASSPRQGWNGELFF. For the CDR3, the DNA is TGTGCCAGCAGCCCCAGACAGGGGTGGAACGGGGAGCTGTTTTTT.

The sample holds a few counts of this clonotype. The CDR3 loop is CASSFQLHWELFF. The CDR3 bases are TGTGCCAGCAGCTTCCAGCTACACTGGGAGCTGTTTTTT. The chain has TRBV5-5 and TRBJ2-2; the D is unclear. Per germline, CDR1 SGHKS and CDR2 YYEKEE (reference sequence). This CDR3 has 13 amino acids. With 2 bases removed from V and 9 bases from J, the gap between germline ends came to 11 bases.

V gene TRBV10-3 combines with J gene TRBJ1-1; D remains ambiguous. CDR3 length: 14 amino acids. Trimming left V 3 bases short and J 1 base short, with 9 bases between. Germline CDR1 ENHRY, CDR2 SYGVKD. CDR3 amino acids: CAISDVPGNTEAFF. The CDR3 coding sequence is TGTGCCATCAGTGATGTTCCCGGGAACACTGAAGCTTTCTTT.

This clonotype was recorded a few times. The V call is TRBV7-8, the J call TRBJ1-1, with D possibly TRBD1 on 5 matching bases. The length of the CDR3 is 12 residues. V was cut by 5 bases and J by 9 bases, with 13 bases left in between. From germline, CDR1 is SGHVS and CDR2 FQNEAQ. The DNA for the CDR3 is TGTGCCAGCAGCCCCGGGGGGGGTCAAGCTTTCTTT. The encoded protein is CASSPGGGQAFF.

This sequence joins TRBV4-1 and TRBJ2-1, with TRBD2 matching 15 bases. CDR1 and CDR2 (germline): MGHRA, YSYEKL. V lost 2 bases and J lost 4; bases outside the gene matches: 9. The length of the CDR3 is 19 residues. As DNA, the CDR3 is TGCGCCAGCAGCCAAAACCCCTATGGACTAGCGGGGGGGTACAATGAGCAGTTCTTC. It codes for CASSQNPYGLAGGYNEQFF.

The sample holds a few counts of this clonotype. This sequence joins TRBV19 and TRBJ1-1; D is ambiguous. Trimming took 3 bases from V and 0 from J, leaving 8 bases between them. CDR1 is LNHDA, CDR2 SQIVND, per germline (reference sequence). The CDR3 totals 14 residues. CDR3 region: CASSIGPLNTEAFF. Here the CDR3 DNA reads TGTGCCAGTAGTATCGGACCCTTGAACACTGAAGCTTTCTTT.

This clonotype was seen repeatedly, ten times or more. The chain has TRBV5-5 and TRBJ2-7, with D possibly TRBD1 on 5 matching bases. Trimming cost V 0 bases and J 3 bases, with 7 bases left between them. The CDR3 spans 13 residues. CDR1 is SGHKS, CDR2 YYEKEE, per germline (reference sequence). CDR3 amino acids: CASSLVGDYEQYV. In DNA form, the CDR3 reads TGTGCCAGCAGCTTGGTAGGGGACTACGAGCAGTACGTC.

The V gene is TRBV29-1, the J gene TRBJ2-7; TRBD1 matches 7 bases. Germline V gives CDR1 SQVTM, CDR2 ANQGSEA. The CDR3 covers 14 residues. V dropped 6 bases and J dropped 6; count of bases not matched to a gene: 14. CDR3 loop: CSVEGQNFACEQYV. In nucleotides, the CDR3 is TGCAGCGTCGAGGGACAGAACTTTGCCTGCGAGCAGTACGTC.

In its sample, this clonotype was seen a few times. This chain joins TRBV6-5 and TRBJ1-5; weak D call: TRBD1 (5 bases). Trimming removed 8 bases from V and 1 base from J, with 9 bases in between. The CDR3 is 13 residues long. In germline, CDR1 is MNHEY, CDR2 SVGAGI. The CDR3 coding sequence is TGTGCCAGCGCAGGGTGGAGCAATCAGCCCCAGCATTTT. It yields the protein CASAGWSNQPQHF.

The chain uses TRBV11-2 and TRBJ2-5, with 7 bases matching TRBD2. The CDR3 is 15 residues long. Germline-derived CDR1 and CDR2 are SGHAT and FQNNGV. The ends lost 1 base at V and 7 bases at J; junction bases unmatched: 9. Here the CDR3 reads CASSLALSGGGTQYF. Written as DNA, the CDR3 is TGTGCCAGCAGCTTAGCCCTGTCGGGGGGAGGGACCCAGTACTTC.

The V call is TRBV4-1, the J call TRBJ2-2, with D possibly being TRBD2 (6 bases). This CDR3 has 16 amino acids. The V end was cut by 2 bases, the J end by 7 bases, with 17 bases between. Looked up from germline, CDR1 is MGHRA and CDR2 is YSYEKL. The CDR3 loop reads CASSQWGVRAGGELFF. In nucleotides, the CDR3 is TGCGCCAGCAGCCAATGGGGGGTCCGCGCAGGCGGGGAGCTGTTTTTT.

A few counts support this clonotype. The chain combines TRBV5-1 with TRBJ2-5; D perhaps matches TRBD1 (6 bases). Germline CDR1 SGHRS, CDR2 YFSETQ. V gave up 5 bases and J gave up 3 bases, with 8 bases separating them. The CDR3 extends over 12 amino acids. CDR3 DNA: TGCGCCAGCAGGAACAGGGAAGAGACCCAGTACTTC. It is translated as CASRNREETQYF. Together with reference TRBV5-1 and TRBJ2-5, the CDR3 gives the full variable domain: KAGVTQTPRYLIKTRGQQVTLSCSPISGHRSVSWYQQTPGQGLQFLFEYFSETQRNKGNFPGRFSGRQFSNSRSEMNVSTLELGDSALYLCASRNREETQYFGPGTRLLVL.

In this sample, this clonotype turned up a few times. DNA of the CDR3: TGCAGTGCTAGCGGGACTAATTCACCCCTCCACTTT. Protein sequence: CSASGTNSPLHF. This rearrangement joins TRBV20-1 to TRBJ1-6; possibly TRBD1 for D (5 bases). This CDR3 spans 12 amino acids. Trimming shortened V by 3 bases and J by 6 bases, and 6 bases separated the two germline ends. Germline V gives CDR1 DFQATT, CDR2 SNEGSKA (reference sequence).

The V gene is TRBV12-3 or TRBV12-4, the J gene TRBJ1-5, with D unclear. The CDR3 has 17 residues. With 3 bases removed from V and 2 bases from J, the gap between germline ends came to 17 bases. The chain's CDR3 is CASSFESAVGGNQPQHF. In nucleotides, the CDR3 is TGTGCCAGCAGTTTCGAATCAGCGGTCGGGGGCAATCAGCCCCAGCATTTT.

Turning to this clonotype: An end of the junction does not agree with germline; a read error may underlie this. The rearrangement links TRBV4-1 to TRBJ2-7; a possible D gene is TRBD1 (6 bases). From germline, CDR1 is MGHRA and CDR2 YSYEKL. CDR3 length: 17 amino acids. CDR3 DNA sequence: TGCGCCAGCAGCCAAGGGACCCAGGGGCAAGGGAACTACGAGCAGGACTTC. Its translation: CASSQGTQGQGNYEQDF.

This chain connects TRBV4-3 to TRBJ2-1; 8 positions match TRBD2. Germline CDR1 and CDR2: LGHNA and YSLEER. This CDR3 contains 16 residues. J gave up 8 bases and V 1 base, and 10 bases lay outside the gene matches. The CDR3 bases are TGCGCCAGCAGCCAAGGGGGGGCGGGGGGCAGGGATGAGCAGTTCTTC. It codes for CASSQGGAGGRDEQFF.

The chain recombines TRBV6-5 with TRBJ2-1, with 7 bases fitting TRBD2. V shed 0 bases and J 0 bases; nucleotides not matched to a gene: 5. The CDR3 contains 17 residues. Germline CDR1 and CDR2: MNHEY and SVGAGI. The CDR3 sequence: CASSYSDGGSSYNEQFF. In nucleotides, the CDR3 is TGTGCCAGCAGTTACTCTGACGGGGGGAGCTCCTACAATGAGCAGTTCTTC.

This clonotype was seen just once. This sequence joins TRBV12-3 or TRBV12-4 and TRBJ1-1, with D unresolved. CDR3 size: 16 residues. Trimming left V 5 bases short and J 1 base short, with 17 bases between. DNA of the CDR3: TGTGCCAGCAGTCCCACCGCAAAGTCGGGGAACACTGAAGCTTTCTTT. Amino acids: CASSPTAKSGNTEAFF.

This clonotype was found a few times. The chain uses TRBV28 and TRBJ2-7; 10 bases agree with TRBD1. Trimming removed 1 base from V and 5 bases from J; junction bases left unmatched: 8. This CDR3 spans 16 amino acids. The germline V gene encodes CDR1 MDHEN and CDR2 SYDVKM. CDR3 protein: CASSLFPGQGRNEQYV. In DNA, the CDR3 is TGTGCCAGCAGTTTATTTCCGGGACAGGGGAGGAACGAGCAGTACGTC.

V gene TRBV18 combines with J gene TRBJ2-7, with D possibly being TRBD2 (6 bases). V lost 1 base, J lost 4 bases, and 8 bases lay in between. The CDR3 totals 13 residues. From germline, CDR1 is KGHSH and CDR2 LQKENI. The CDR3 here is CASSPLGGYEQYF. In nucleotides, the CDR3 is TGTGCCAGCTCACCACTAGGAGGGTACGAGCAGTACTTC.

CDR3 region: CASSLSLGSYNEQFF. The CDR3 DNA is TGTGCCAGCAGTTTGTCGTTGGGCTCCTACAATGAGCAGTTCTTC. The chain carries TRBV12-3 or TRBV12-4 and TRBJ2-1, with D unresolved. V was clipped by 3 bases and J by 0 bases, with 9 bases between them. The CDR3 has 15 residues.

This clonotype was counted ten times or more. The chain links TRBV30 to TRBJ2-4, with TRBD2 matching 8 bases. CDR1 GTSNPN and CDR2 SVGIG come from the germline V gene (reference sequence). The CDR3 sequence is 11 residues long. V shed 4 bases, J shed 8 bases, and the junction held 1 base outside the gene matches. CDR3 nucleotide sequence: TGTGCCTGGACCGGGGGGGACATTCAGTACTTC. It translates to CAWTGGDIQYF.

This rearrangement joins TRBV5-4 to TRBJ2-2, with D possibly called TRBD1 or TRBD2 (5 bases each). Trimming stripped 4 bases from V and 7 bases from J, with 11 bases between. The V gene's germline CDR1 is SGHNT and CDR2 YYREEE (reference sequence). The length of the CDR3 is 13 residues. CDR3 sequence (DNA): TGTGCCAGCAGCCGGGACCGAGGCGGGGAGCTGTTTTTT. Translated: CASSRDRGGELFF.

The V gene is TRBV6-1, the J gene TRBJ2-2; tentatively, D is TRBD2 (5 bases). V was cut by 5 bases and J by 3 bases, with 13 bases left in between. There are 15 residues in the CDR3. CDR1 MNHNS and CDR2 SASEGT come from the germline V gene. CDR3 sequence: CASSPDGLHTGELFF. CDR3 bases: TGTGCCAGCAGTCCCGACGGACTCCACACCGGGGAGCTGTTTTTT.

This clonotype was observed a few times. The chain couples TRBV20-1 to TRBJ2-7; 10 bases are a match to TRBD1. The trim removed 2 bases at V and 5 bases at J, leaving 6 bases unmatched. Germline assignment: CDR1 DFQATT and CDR2 SNEGSKA (reference sequence). There are 14 residues in the CDR3. The CDR3 protein is CSARFRDRGHEQYF. Written as DNA, the CDR3 is TGCAGTGCTAGATTCCGGGACAGGGGTCACGAGCAGTACTTC.

This clonotype was seen only a few times. This chain links TRBV5-1 with TRBJ2-6, with 10 bases lining up with TRBD2. The CDR3 runs to 16 residues. The V gene's germline CDR1 is SGHRS and CDR2 YFSETQ. Trimming took 2 bases from V and 2 from J; bases not matched to a gene: 1. The CDR3 spells CASSLLAGTGANVLTF. The CDR3 nucleotides read TGCGCCAGCAGCTTACTAGCGGGGACTGGGGCCAACGTCCTGACTTTC.